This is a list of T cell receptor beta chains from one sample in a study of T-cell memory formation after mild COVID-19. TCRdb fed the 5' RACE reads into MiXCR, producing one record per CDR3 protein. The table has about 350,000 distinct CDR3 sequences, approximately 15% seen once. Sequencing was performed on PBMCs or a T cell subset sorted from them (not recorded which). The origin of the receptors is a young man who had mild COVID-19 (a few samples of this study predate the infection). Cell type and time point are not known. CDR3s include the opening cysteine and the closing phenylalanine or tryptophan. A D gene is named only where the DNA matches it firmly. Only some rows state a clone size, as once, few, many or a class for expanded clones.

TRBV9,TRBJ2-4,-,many,TGTGCCAGCAGCGCAGGGGTTTTAGCCAAAAACATTCAGTACTTC,CASSAGVLAKNIQYF
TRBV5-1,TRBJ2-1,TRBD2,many,TGCGCCAGCAGCTTGGGACTAGCGGGGAATGAGCAGTTCTTC,CASSLGLAGNEQFF
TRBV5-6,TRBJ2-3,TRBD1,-,TGTGCCAGCAGCTTGGCCGGGACAGGGGAGAGCACAGATACGCAGTATTTT,CASSLAGTGESTDTQYF
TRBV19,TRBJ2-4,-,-,TGTGCCAGTAGTATCGGGCTAGCCAAAAACATTCAGTACTTC,CASSIGLAKNIQYF
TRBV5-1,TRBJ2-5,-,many,TGCGCCAGCAGCTTAGGGGGTTTCGAGACCCAGTACTTC,CASSLGGFETQYF
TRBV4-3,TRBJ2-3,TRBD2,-,TGCGCCAGCAGCCAAGAGATCAGCGGGGGCAAGTGGACAGATACGCAGTATTTT,CASSQEISGGKWTDTQYF
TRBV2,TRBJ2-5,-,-,TGTGCCAGCAGTCCCCCCCTTGTGTGGACCCAGTACTTC,CASSPPLVWTQYF
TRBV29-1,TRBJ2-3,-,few,TGCAGCGGTGAAGGGGGCGGGGGGCACACAGATACGCAGTATTTT,CSGEGGGGHTDTQYF
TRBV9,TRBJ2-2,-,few,TGTGCCAGCAGCGCCGCCGGGACGGGGAACACCGGGGAGCTGTTTTTT,CASSAAGTGNTGELFF
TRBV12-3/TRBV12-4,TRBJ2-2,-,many,TGTGCCAGCAGTTTCCGGCCCGGGGAGCTGTTTTTT,CASSFRPGELFF
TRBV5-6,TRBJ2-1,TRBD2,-,TGTGCCAGCAGCTTAGGCCTAGCGGGGGGCCTCCTTTTGAATGAGCAGTTCTTC,CASSLGLAGGLLLNEQFF
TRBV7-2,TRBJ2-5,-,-,TGTGCCAGCAGCCCTCCCGGGACTTCTAAAGAGACCCAGTACTTC,CASSPPGTSKETQYF
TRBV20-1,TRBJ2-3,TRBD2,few,TGCAGTGCTAAGCGACCACATACTAGCGGGGGTATCACAGATACGCAGTATTTT,CSAKRPHTSGGITDTQYF
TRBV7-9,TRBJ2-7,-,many,TGTGCCAGCAGCTTACATGCACGGCCGACCTTGGAGCAGTACTTC,CASSLHARPTLEQYF
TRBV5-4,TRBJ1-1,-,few,TGTGCCAGCAGCTTGGCCAAACAGCATTTCACTGAAGCTTTCTTT,CASSLAKQHFTEAFF
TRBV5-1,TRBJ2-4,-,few,TGCGCCAGCAGCTTGGCCGTGGAGTCGGAGGTTCAGTACTTC,CASSLAVESEVQYF
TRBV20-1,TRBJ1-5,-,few,TGCAGTGCTAGAGAGGAGGAGAACAATCAGCCCCAGCATTTT,CSAREEENNQPQHF
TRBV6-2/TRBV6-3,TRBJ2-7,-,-,TGTGCCACCCTCGCAGGGCCCTACGAGCAGTACTTC,CATLAGPYEQYF
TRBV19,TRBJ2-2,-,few,TGTGCCAGTAGTGGACGACAGCACTCTACCGGGGAGCTGTTTTTT,CASSGRQHSTGELFF
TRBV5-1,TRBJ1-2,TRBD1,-,TGCGCCAGCAGCTTGGAAACAGGGGTCGGCTACACCTTC,CASSLETGVGYTF